This record looks at one T cell receptor (beta chain) sequence and its context. V lost 10 bases, J lost 0 bases, and 9 bases lay in between. Germline loops: CDR1 SNHLY, CDR2 FYNNEI. The CDR3 extends over 12 amino acids. The sample originates from a study of blood T cell repertoires in COVID-19. Original methodology: Estimation of nucleated cell counts relied on the amplification of reference gene primers. Sequencing used immunoSEQ multiplex PCR; TCRdb keeps in-frame clones, though not all of them. The V and J calls and the clone size are those of that table, but D and trimming were determined from the DNA. The sample carries roughly 150,000 clones, around 81% recorded once.

The chain combines TRBV2 with TRBJ1-1; the D gene is possibly TRBD1 (6 bases). The source is a man in his 70s who had recovered from COVID-19. The source material was peripheral blood. The DNA of the CDR3 is TGTGCCACCACAGGGATGAACACTGAAGCTTTCTTT. Its protein product is CATTGMNTEAFF.